This is a list of T cell receptor beta chains from one sample in a study of T cells in Graves' hyperthyroidism and ophthalmopathy. Each CDR3 protein is one row after TCRdb ran MiXCR on the multiplex PCR reads. The sample carries about 590,000 distinct CDR3 sequences, 15% to 19% recorded once. Sequenced input: blood. These receptors were taken from a woman between 25 and 40 years old with Graves' hyperthyroidism. The CDR3 runs from the conserved cysteine through the conserved F or W. D genes are given only for firm matches. A row's size may be missing; if present it is once, few, many or a size class.

clone_size d_call j_call v_call cdr3_aa cdr3_nt
many TRBD2 TRBJ2-1 TRBV10-3 CAISPHGTSGNNEQFF TGTGCCATCAGCCCCCACGGGACTAGCGGAAACAATGAGCAGTTCTTC
few TRBD2 TRBJ2-1 TRBV29-1 CSVRTSGYNEQFF TGCAGCGTGAGGACTAGCGGGTACAATGAGCAGTTCTTC
many - TRBJ2-1 TRBV2 CASGGYSYNEQFF TGTGCCAGCGGAGGTTACTCCTACAATGAGCAGTTCTTC
- TRBD2 TRBJ2-1 TRBV7-6 CASSLTVAGESYNEQFF TGTGCCAGCAGCTTAACCGTAGCGGGAGAGTCCTACAATGAGCAGTTCTTC
many TRBD2 TRBJ2-1 TRBV7-9 CASSFLAGVNEQFF TGTGCCAGCAGCTTTCTAGCGGGAGTCAATGAGCAGTTCTTC
- - TRBJ2-5 TRBV3-1 CASSQESKQYF TGTGCCAGCAGCCAAGAGAGCAAACAGTACTTC
many TRBD2 TRBJ2-1 TRBV12-3/TRBV12-4 CASSHGTSGIYNEQFF TGTGCCAGCAGTCACGGGACTAGCGGGATTTACAATGAGCAGTTCTTC
many TRBD1 TRBJ2-2 TRBV27 CATTGGNTGELFF TGTGCCACGACAGGGGGGAACACCGGGGAGCTGTTTTTT
many - TRBJ2-7 TRBV28 CASSTVYLNYEQYF TGTGCCAGCAGTACCGTTTACCTAAACTACGAGCAGTACTTC
- TRBD1 TRBJ1-1 TRBV28 CASHGRGLTEAFF TGTGCCAGCCATGGGAGGGGGCTCACTGAAGCTTTCTTT
many TRBD2 TRBJ2-5 TRBV10-3 CASTSTASGRALETQYF TGTGCCAGCACTTCTACCGCCAGCGGGAGGGCTCTCGAGACCCAGTACTTC
many TRBD2 TRBJ2-1 TRBV6-1 CASREREVYNEQFF TGTGCCAGCAGGGAGCGGGAGGTGTACAATGAGCAGTTCTTC
many - TRBJ1-4 TRBV12-3/TRBV12-4 CASSEDPVMGEKLFF TGTGCCAGCAGCGAGGATCCGGTCATGGGGGAAAAACTGTTTTTT
- - TRBJ1-1 TRBV20-1 CSARDPAAGVNTEAFF TGCAGTGCTAGAGATCCAGCGGCAGGGGTGAACACTGAAGCTTTCTTT
many - TRBJ1-1 TRBV3-1 CASRGTGNTEAFF TGTGCCAGCAGGGGTACAGGGAACACTGAAGCTTTCTTT
many - TRBJ2-7 TRBV7-9 CASSLAGEFSQQYF TGTGCCAGCAGCTTAGCTGGGGAGTTTTCTCAGCAGTACTTC
few - TRBJ1-3 TRBV29-1 CSVVQEDSGNTIYF TGCAGCGTTGTACAGGAGGACTCTGGAAACACCATATATTTT
- TRBD1 TRBJ2-7 TRBV6-1 CASSDKDRPRYEQYF TGTGCCAGCAGTGACAAGGACAGGCCAAGGTACGAGCAGTACTTC
many - TRBJ2-2 TRBV20-1 CSARVVAMNTGELFF TGCAGTGCTAGAGTGGTAGCGATGAACACCGGGGAGCTGTTTTTT
- TRBD1 TRBJ1-5 TRBV4-1 CASSQEGQGFQPQHF TGCGCCAGCAGCCAAGAGGGACAGGGCTTTCAGCCCCAGCATTTT
- TRBD1 TRBJ1-5 TRBV15 CATSRDRETGPQHF TGTGCCACCAGCAGGGACAGGGAGACTGGCCCCCAGCATTTT
many TRBD1 TRBJ2-7 TRBV12-3/TRBV12-4 CASSLGWTGGLYEQYF TGTGCCAGCAGTTTAGGTTGGACAGGGGGTTTGTACGAGCAGTACTTC
few - TRBJ2-5 TRBV13 CASSRRQEMLETQYF TGTGCCAGCAGCCGAAGGCAGGAGATGCTAGAGACCCAGTACTTC
many - TRBJ1-4 TRBV11-1 CASSEGATNEKLFF TGTGCCAGCAGCGAGGGGGCAACTAATGAAAAACTGTTTTTT
many - TRBJ1-1 TRBV27 CASSLKGVFGRLMNTEAFF TGTGCCAGCAGTTTAAAGGGGGTGTTTGGCAGATTAATGAACACTGAAGCTTTCTTT
many - TRBJ2-7 TRBV12-3/TRBV12-4 CASSRLYEQYF TGTGCCAGCAGTCGACTTTACGAGCAGTACTTC
- TRBD1 TRBJ1-3 TRBV18 CASSFGQGKTGNTIYF TGTGCCAGCTCATTCGGACAGGGCAAGACTGGAAACACCATATATTTT
- - TRBJ2-3 TRBV7-2 CASSLDPAIGTQYF TGTGCCAGCAGCTTAGATCCGGCCATCGGTACGCAGTATTTT
many TRBD2 TRBJ2-7 TRBV6-1 CASQGTSGRGVYYEQYF TGTGCCAGCCAAGGGACTAGCGGGAGAGGGGTGTACTACGAGCAGTACTTC
many TRBD1 TRBJ1-4 TRBV27 CASSSGQGGEKLFF TGTGCCAGCAGTTCGGGGCAGGGGGGTGAAAAACTGTTTTTT
- - TRBJ2-5 TRBV10-3 CAISAQGETQYF TGTGCCATCAGTGCTCAGGGGGAGACCCAGTACTTC
few TRBD2 TRBJ2-2 TRBV24-1 CATSDSTSGETGELFF TGTGCCACCAGTGACTCAACTAGCGGGGAAACCGGGGAGCTGTTTTTT
few TRBD2 TRBJ2-2 TRBV5-4 CASSYKGLAGANTGELFF TGTGCCAGCAGCTATAAAGGACTAGCGGGGGCGAACACCGGGGAGCTGTTTTTT
many - TRBJ1-5 TRBV5-1 CASSSLGGNQPQHF TGCGCCAGCAGCTCCCTGGGGGGGAATCAGCCCCAGCATTTT
many TRBD1 TRBJ1-1 TRBV6-2/TRBV6-3 CASSYTHRGSEAFF TGTGCCAGCAGTTACACCCACAGGGGATCTGAAGCTTTCTTT
many - TRBJ1-1 TRBV11-2 CASSLRGWTEAFF TGTGCCAGCAGCCTCAGGGGATGGACTGAAGCTTTCTTT
- - TRBJ2-3 TRBV7-3 CASSLGRSSDTQYF TGTGCCAGCAGCTTAGGGAGGTCCTCAGATACGCAGTATTTT
few - TRBJ2-2 TRBV7-2 CASSLEATALFF TGTGCCAGCAGCTTGGAGGCAACAGCCCTGTTTTTT
once TRBD2 TRBJ2-7 TRBV20-1 CSATGGPVGYEQYF TGCAGTGCAACGGGAGGGCCGGTTGGCTACGAGCAGTACTTC
few - TRBJ1-1 TRBV6-2/TRBV6-3 CASSYTLGLGTEAFF TGTGCCAGCAGTTACACTCTTGGGTTGGGCACTGAAGCTTTCTTT
many TRBD1 TRBJ2-2 TRBV7-6 CASSSLGTGIGELFF TGTGCCAGCAGCTCACTAGGGACAGGGATCGGGGAGCTGTTTTTT
- - TRBJ2-3 TRBV6-2/TRBV6-3 CASKGYGLQKDTQYF TGTGCCAGCAAGGGCTACGGGCTGCAAAAAGATACGCAGTATTTT